These 5 T cell receptor beta chains were all obtained from the same sample, sequenced in a study of metastatic and nonmetastatic thyroid tumors. MiXCR reprocessed the PCR reads for TCRdb. The table includes 100,000 or so clones, more than 13% detected once. No patient received treatment before thyroid surgery. Sequencing used blood. The receptor set was obtained from a female donor with papillary thyroid cancer or a benign thyroid nodule (not recorded which). Some clones in this sample may be carry-over from other donors' samples.

This clone was counted at least ten times. CDR3 sequence: CASSQGTSGYYEQYF. In DNA form, the CDR3 reads TGTGCCAGCAGCCAAGGGACTAGCGGTTACTACGAGCAGTACTTC. This chain joins TRBV4-2 and TRBJ2-7; 10 bases map to TRBD2. The germline CDR1 and CDR2 sequences are LGHNA and YNFKEQ. J gave up 3 bases and V 1 base, and 3 bases lay outside the gene matches. CDR3 length: 15 residues.

With respect to this clone: A read error may explain this, as a much larger clone is one base away. The chain recombines TRBV24-1 with TRBJ2-2, with D possibly matching TRBD1 (6 bases). CDR1 is KGHDR, CDR2 SFDVKD, per germline. The CDR3 is 19 residues long. DNA of the CDR3: TGTGCCACCGGTGATCCCGGCCACAGGGTCCCCGCGAACACCGGGGAGCTGTTTTTT. It codes for CATGDPGHRVPANTGELFF.

This clone was counted ten times or more. The chain recombines TRBV6-1 with TRBJ2-7; D tentatively reads TRBD1 or TRBD2 (5 bases each). V was pared by 5 bases and J by 0 bases, with 17 bases between. This CDR3 comprises 16 residues. Looked up from germline, CDR1 is MNHNS and CDR2 is SASEGT. CDR3 DNA: TGTGCCAGCAGTACCCAGGGACCCGCATACTCCTACGAGCAGTACTTC. It specifies CASSTQGPAYSYEQYF.

This clone was picked up many times. The chain is built from TRBV4-2 and TRBJ1-2, with unresolved D. This CDR3 has 15 residues. CDR1 and CDR2 from the germline V gene are LGHNA and YNFKEQ. Trimming took off 0 bases at V and 1 base at J, with 9 bases between the two ends. In DNA form, the CDR3 reads TGTGCCAGCAGCCAAGAACAGTCCGGTAACTATGGCTACACCTTC. This translates into CASSQEQSGNYGYTF.

In regard to this clone: With a much larger clone just one base away, this may be a read error. The sample contains more than one DNA sequence encoding this CDR3. The rearrangement uses TRBV29-1 and TRBJ2-2, with D possibly TRBD2 on 7 matching bases. The CDR3 is made up of 16 amino acids. Germline V CDR1 and CDR2: SQVTM, ANQGSEA. In nucleotides, the CDR3 is TGCAGCGCCGTCGGGTGGGGGGGCCGGAGGGGCGGGGAGTTGTTTTTT. As protein: CSAVGWGGRRGGELFF.